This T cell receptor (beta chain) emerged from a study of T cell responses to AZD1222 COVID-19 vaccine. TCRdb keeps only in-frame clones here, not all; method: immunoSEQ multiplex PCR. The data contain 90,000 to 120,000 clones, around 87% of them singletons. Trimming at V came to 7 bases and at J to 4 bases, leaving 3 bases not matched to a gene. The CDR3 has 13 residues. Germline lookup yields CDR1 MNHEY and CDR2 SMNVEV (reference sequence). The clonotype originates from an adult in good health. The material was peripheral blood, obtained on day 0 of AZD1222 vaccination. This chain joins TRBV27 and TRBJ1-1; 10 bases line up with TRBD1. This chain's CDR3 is CASKRTGGTEAFF. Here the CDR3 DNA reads TGTGCCAGCAAGAGGACAGGGGGCACTGAAGCTTTCTTT.